This T cell receptor beta chain was found in a study of blood T cell repertoires in COVID-19. Study-level background: Samples representing acute and convalescent COVID-19 were sourced from the United States, Italy and Spain. T cells, B-cell-depleted T cells, or PBMCs provided the cDNA or gDNA that served as material.

Per the study methods: Amplification with reference gene primers provided the estimates of nucleated cell counts. The repertoire was sequenced with immunoSEQ multiplex PCR; TCRdb's copy has only in-frame clones and lacks some. The V and J calls and the clone size are those of that table, but D and trimming were determined from the DNA. The data contain 75,000 to 100,000 clones, around 88% of them singletons. The V gene end was trimmed by 2 bases and the J gene end by 3 bases; junction bases not matched to a gene: 6. CDR1 is SGHVS and CDR2 is FQNEAQ in the germline V gene. The CDR3 runs to 16 residues.

The rearrangement joins TRBV7-8 to TRBJ2-3; 9 nucleotides align to TRBD2. The sequencing input was peripheral blood. This TCR came from an elderly woman with acute or convalescent COVID-19. The CDR3 here is CASSLTLAGLTDTQYF. In nucleotides, the CDR3 is TGTGCCAGCAGCTTAACTCTAGCGGGGTTAACAGATACGCAGTATTTT.